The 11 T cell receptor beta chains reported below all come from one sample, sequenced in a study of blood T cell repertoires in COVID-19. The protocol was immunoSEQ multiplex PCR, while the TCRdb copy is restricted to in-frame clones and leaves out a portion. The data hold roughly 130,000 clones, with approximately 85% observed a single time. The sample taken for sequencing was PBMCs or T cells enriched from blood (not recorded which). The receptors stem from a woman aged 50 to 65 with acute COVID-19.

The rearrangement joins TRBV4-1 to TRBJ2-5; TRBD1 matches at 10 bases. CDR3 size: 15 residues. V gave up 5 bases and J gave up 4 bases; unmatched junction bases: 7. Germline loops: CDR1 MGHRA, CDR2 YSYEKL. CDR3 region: CASSYGTGEAETQYF. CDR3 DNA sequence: TGCGCCAGCAGCTACGGGACAGGGGAAGCAGAGACCCAGTACTTC.

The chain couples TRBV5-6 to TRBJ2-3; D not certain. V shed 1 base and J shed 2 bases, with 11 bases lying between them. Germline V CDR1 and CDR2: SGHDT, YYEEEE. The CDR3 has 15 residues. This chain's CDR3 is CASSLLGEYTDTQYF. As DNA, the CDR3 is TGTGCCAGCAGCTTGCTCGGAGAATACACAGATACGCAGTATTTT. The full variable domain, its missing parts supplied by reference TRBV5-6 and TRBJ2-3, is DAGVTQSPTHLIKTRGQQVTLRCSPKSGHDTVSWYQQALGQGPQFIFQYYEEEERQRGNFPDRFSGHQFPNYSSELNVNALLLGDSALYLCASSLLGEYTDTQYFGPGTRLTVL.

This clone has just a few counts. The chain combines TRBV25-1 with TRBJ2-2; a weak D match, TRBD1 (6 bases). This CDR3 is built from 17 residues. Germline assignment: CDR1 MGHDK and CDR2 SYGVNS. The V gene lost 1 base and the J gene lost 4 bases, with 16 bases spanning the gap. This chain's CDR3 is CASSELGTQGPTGELFF. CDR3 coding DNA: TGTGCCAGCAGTGAATTAGGTACACAGGGACCCACCGGGGAGCTGTTTTTT.

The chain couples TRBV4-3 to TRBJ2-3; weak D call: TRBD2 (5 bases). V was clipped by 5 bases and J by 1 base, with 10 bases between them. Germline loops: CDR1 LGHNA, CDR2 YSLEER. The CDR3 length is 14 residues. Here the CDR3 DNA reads TGCGCCAGCAGCTCCAACGGGGGCACAGATACGCAGTATTTT. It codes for CASSSNGGTDTQYF.

The CDR3 loop is CSVELGMGRANEKLFF. The CDR3 DNA sequence: TGCAGCGTTGAACTAGGGATGGGGAGGGCTAATGAAAAACTGTTTTTT. The chain has TRBV29-1 and TRBJ1-4; D unclear. Germline V gene lookup returns CDR1 SQVTM and CDR2 ANQGSEA. V was pared by 2 bases and J by 3 bases, with 16 bases between. This CDR3 is 16 amino acids long.

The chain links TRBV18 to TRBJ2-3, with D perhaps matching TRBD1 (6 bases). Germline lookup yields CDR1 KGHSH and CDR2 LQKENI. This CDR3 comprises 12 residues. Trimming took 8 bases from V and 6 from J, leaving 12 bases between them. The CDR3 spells CASPTGLDTQYF. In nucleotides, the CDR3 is TGTGCCAGCCCTACAGGGCTCGATACGCAGTATTTT.

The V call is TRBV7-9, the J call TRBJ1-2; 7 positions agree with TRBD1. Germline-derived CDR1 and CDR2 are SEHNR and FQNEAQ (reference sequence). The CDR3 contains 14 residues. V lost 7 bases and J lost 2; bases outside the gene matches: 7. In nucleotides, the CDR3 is TGTGCCAGCACCGTACTAGGGGGCAACTATGGCTACACCTTC. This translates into CASTVLGGNYGYTF.

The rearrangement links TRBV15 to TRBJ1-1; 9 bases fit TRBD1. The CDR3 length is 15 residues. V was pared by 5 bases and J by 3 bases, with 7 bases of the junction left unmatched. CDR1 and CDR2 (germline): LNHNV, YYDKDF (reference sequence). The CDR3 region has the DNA TGTGCCACCAGCTTTACAGGGGGCGATTACACTGAAGCTTTCTTT. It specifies CATSFTGGDYTEAFF.

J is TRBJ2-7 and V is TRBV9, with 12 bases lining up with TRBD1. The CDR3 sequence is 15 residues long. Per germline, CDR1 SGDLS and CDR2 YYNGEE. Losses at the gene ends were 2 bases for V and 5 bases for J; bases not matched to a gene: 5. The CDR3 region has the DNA TGTGCCAGCAGCGTTGGGACAGGGGGCATCCACGAGCAGTACTTC. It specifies CASSVGTGGIHEQYF. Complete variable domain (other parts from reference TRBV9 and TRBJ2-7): DSGVTQTPKHLITATGQRVTLRCSPRSGDLSVYWYQQSLDQGLQFLIQYYNGEERAKGNILERFSAQQFPDLHSELNLSSLELGDSALYFCASSVGTGGIHEQYFGPGTRLTVT.

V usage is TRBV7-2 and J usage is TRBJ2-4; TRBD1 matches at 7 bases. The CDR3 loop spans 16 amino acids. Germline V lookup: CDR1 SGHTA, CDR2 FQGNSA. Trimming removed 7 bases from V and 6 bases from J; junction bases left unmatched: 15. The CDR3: CASTPSTGQTTNIQYF. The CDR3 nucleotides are TGTGCCAGCACCCCATCGACAGGGCAGACTACAAACATTCAGTACTTC.

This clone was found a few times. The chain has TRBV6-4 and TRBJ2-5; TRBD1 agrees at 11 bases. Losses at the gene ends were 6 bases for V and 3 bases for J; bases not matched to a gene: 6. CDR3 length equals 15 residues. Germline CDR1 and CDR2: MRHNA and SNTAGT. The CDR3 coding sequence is TGTGCCAGCAGGCCGGGACAGGGGGACAAAGAGACCCAGTACTTC. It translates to CASRPGQGDKETQYF.